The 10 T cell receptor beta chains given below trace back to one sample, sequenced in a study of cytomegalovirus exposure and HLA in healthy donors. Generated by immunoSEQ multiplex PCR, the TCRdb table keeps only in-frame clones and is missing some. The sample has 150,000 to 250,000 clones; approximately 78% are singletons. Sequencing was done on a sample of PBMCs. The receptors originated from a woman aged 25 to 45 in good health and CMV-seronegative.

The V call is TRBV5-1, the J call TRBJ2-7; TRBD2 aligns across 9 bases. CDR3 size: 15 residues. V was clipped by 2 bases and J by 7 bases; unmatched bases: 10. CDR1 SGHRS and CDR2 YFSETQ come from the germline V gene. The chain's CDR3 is CASSFIAGVSREQYF. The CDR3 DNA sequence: TGCGCCAGCAGCTTTATAGCGGGAGTATCGCGAGAGCAGTACTTC.

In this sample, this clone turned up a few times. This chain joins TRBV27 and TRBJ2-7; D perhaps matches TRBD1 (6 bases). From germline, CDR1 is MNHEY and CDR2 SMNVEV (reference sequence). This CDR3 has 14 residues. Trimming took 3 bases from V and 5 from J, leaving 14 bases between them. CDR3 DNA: TGTGCCAGCAGTTTGGTCTCCAGGGGCCACGAGCAGTACTTC. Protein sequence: CASSLVSRGHEQYF.

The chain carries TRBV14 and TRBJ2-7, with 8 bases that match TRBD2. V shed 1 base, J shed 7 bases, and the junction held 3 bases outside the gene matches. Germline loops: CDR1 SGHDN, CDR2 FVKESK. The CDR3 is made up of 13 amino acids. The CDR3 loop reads CASSQAPSGEQYF. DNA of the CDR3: TGTGCCAGCAGCCAAGCCCCTAGCGGGGAGCAGTACTTC.

The CDR3 DNA sequence: TGTGCCAGCAGCCCCACAGGGACAGTTAGCTACACCTTC. It encodes CASSPTGTVSYTF. This rearrangement joins TRBV5-4 to TRBJ1-2; 7 nucleotides line up with TRBD1. CDR3 length equals 13 residues. CDR1 is SGHNT, CDR2 YYREEE, per germline (reference sequence). V was clipped by 4 bases and J by 9 bases; unmatched bases: 9.

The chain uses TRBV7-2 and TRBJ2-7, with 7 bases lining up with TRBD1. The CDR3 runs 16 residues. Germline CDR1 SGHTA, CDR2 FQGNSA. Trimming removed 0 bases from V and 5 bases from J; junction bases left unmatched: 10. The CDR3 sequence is CASSLASGGIENEQYF. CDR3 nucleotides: TGTGCCAGCAGCTTAGCGTCAGGGGGTATTGAGAACGAGCAGTACTTC.

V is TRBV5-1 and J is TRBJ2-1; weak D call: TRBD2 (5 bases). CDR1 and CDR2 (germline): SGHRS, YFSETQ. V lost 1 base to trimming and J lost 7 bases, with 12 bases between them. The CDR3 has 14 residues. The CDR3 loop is CASSLREVSNEQFF. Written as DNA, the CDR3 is TGCGCCAGCAGCTTGCGGGAAGTTTCGAATGAGCAGTTCTTC. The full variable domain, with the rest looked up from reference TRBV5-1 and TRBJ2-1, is KAGVTQTPRYLIKTRGQQVTLSCSPISGHRSVSWYQQTPGQGLQFLFEYFSETQRNKGNFPGRFSGRQFSNSRSEMNVSTLELGDSALYLCASSLREVSNEQFFGPGTRLTVL.

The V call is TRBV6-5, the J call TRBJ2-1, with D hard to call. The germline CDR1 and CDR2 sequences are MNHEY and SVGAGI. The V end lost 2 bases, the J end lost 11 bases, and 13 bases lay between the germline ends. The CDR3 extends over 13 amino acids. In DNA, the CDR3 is TGTGCCAGCAGTTACAAACCGGGTCTTAAGCAGTTCTTC. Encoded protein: CASSYKPGLKQFF.

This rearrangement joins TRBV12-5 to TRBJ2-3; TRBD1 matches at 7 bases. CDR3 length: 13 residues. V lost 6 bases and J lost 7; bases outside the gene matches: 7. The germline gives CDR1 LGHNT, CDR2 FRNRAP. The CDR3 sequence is CASGVGGRNTQYF. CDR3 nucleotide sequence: TGTGCTAGTGGGGTAGGGGGCAGGAATACGCAGTATTTT. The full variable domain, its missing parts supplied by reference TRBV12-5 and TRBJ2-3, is DARVTQTPRHKVTEMGQEVTMRCQPILGHNTVFWYRQTMMQGLELLAYFRNRAPLDDSGMPKDRFSAEMPDATLATLKIQPSEPRDSAVYFCASGVGGRNTQYFGPGTRLTVL.

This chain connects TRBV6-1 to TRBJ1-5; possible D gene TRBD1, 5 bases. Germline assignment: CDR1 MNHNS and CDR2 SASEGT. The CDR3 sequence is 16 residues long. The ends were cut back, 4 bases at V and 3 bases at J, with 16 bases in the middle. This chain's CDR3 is CASSAGDIPYNQPQHF. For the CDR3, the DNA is TGTGCCAGCAGTGCGGGGGATATACCCTACAATCAGCCCCAGCATTTT.

CDR3 region: CSVERGTIYTDTQYF. CDR3 DNA sequence: TGCAGCGTTGAAAGGGGGACCATATACACAGATACGCAGTATTTT. The V gene is TRBV29-1, the J gene TRBJ2-3; weak D call: TRBD1 (6 bases). V lost 2 bases and J lost 2, with 14 bases in between. In germline, CDR1 is SQVTM, CDR2 ANQGSEA. The CDR3 is 15 residues long.